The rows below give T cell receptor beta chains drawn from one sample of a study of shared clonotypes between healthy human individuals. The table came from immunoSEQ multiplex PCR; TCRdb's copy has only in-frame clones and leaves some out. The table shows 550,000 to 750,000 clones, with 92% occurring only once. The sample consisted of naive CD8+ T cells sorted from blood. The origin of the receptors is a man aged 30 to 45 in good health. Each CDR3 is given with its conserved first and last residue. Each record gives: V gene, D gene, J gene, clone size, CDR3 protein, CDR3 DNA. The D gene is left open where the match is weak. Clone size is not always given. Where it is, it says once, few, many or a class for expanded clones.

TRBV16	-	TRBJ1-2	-	CASSPNPGQAYQAYTF	TGTGCCAGCAGCCCGAACCCGGGACAAGCCTACCAGGCCTACACCTTC
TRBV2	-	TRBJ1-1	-	CASSERAPLSNTEAFF	TGTGCCAGCAGTGAGAGAGCCCCCCTCTCGAACACTGAAGCTTTCTTT
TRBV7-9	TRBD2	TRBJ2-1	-	CASSLSLAGGPIYNEQFF	TGTGCCAGCAGCTTATCCCTAGCGGGAGGGCCTATCTACAATGAGCAGTTCTTC
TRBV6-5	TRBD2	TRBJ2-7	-	CASSPSGSSYEQYF	TGTGCCAGCAGTCCTAGCGGGAGCTCCTACGAGCAGTACTTC
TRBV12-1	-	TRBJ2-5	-	CASSPPLETQYF	TGTGCCAGCAGCCCGCCGCTAGAGACCCAGTACTTC
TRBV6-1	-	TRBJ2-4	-	CASSDPTGEEDIQYF	TGTGCCAGCAGTGATCCGACAGGCGAAGAGGACATTCAGTACTTC
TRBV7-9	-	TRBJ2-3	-	CASSLSGRDAQYF	TGTGCCAGCAGCTTGAGTGGGCGGGACGCGCAGTATTTT
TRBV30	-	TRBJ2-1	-	CAWSLVGDPFSYNEQFF	TGTGCCTGGAGTCTAGTTGGGGACCCATTTTCCTACAATGAGCAGTTCTTC
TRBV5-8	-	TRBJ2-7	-	CASSLSSGFYEQYF	TGTGCCAGCAGCTTGTCATCCGGATTCTACGAGCAGTACTTC
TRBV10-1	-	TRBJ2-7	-	CASSPPGGQHTSPYEQYF	TGCGCCAGCAGCCCACCCGGTGGGCAGCATACATCCCCCTACGAGCAGTACTTC
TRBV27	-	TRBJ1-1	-	CASRIVLNTEAFF	TGTGCCAGCAGGATCGTGTTGAACACTGAAGCTTTCTTT
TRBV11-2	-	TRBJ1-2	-	CASRPDRPGGYTF	TGTGCCAGCAGGCCCGATAGGCCCGGGGGCTACACCTTC
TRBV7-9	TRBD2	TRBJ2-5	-	CASSRLPRAGETQYF	TGTGCCAGCAGCCGCCTCCCACGAGCGGGGGAGACCCAGTACTTC
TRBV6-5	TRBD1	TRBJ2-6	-	CATGTGGLGANVLTF	TGTGCCACCGGGACAGGGGGCCTCGGGGCCAACGTCCTGACTTTC
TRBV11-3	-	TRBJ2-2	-	CASSFPTGELFF	TGTGCCAGCAGCTTTCCCACCGGGGAGCTGTTTTTT
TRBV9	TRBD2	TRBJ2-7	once	CASSAGTSASYEQYF	TGTGCCAGCAGCGCCGGGACTAGCGCTTCCTACGAGCAGTACTTC
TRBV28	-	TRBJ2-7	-	CASSLSLVSSYEQYF	TGTGCCAGCAGTTTATCCCTAGTAAGCTCCTACGAGCAGTACTTC
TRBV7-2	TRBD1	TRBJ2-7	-	CASSSPGQGALYEQYF	TGTGCCAGCAGCTCGCCGGGACAGGGGGCTCTCTACGAGCAGTACTTC
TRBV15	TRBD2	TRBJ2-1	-	CATSRDSQTSGTDNEQFF	TGTGCCACCAGCAGAGATTCGCAAACTAGCGGGACCGATAATGAGCAGTTCTTC
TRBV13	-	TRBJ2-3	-	CASRLGGSLDTQYF	TGTGCCAGCAGGTTGGGTGGGAGTTTGGATACGCAGTATTTT